This entry describes one T cell receptor beta chain. The target antigen is unknown. The entry originates in a study of identical twins. Study-wide results and caveats: Zero-insertion analyses could be partly confounded by invariant MAIT and iNKT cells. Out-of-frame alpha sequences common to twins exhibited an excess of low generation probability. Conclusions relied on cross-sectional statistical analysis, not following the same donors.

Template switching supplied a universal primer site; unique molecular identifiers were carried on the cDNA. TCRdb itself ran the 5' RACE reads through MiXCR, one entry per CDR3 protein. The sample has about 890,000 distinct CDR3 sequences; 10% to 15% are singletons. CDR3 length: 19 residues. The V segment lost 3 bases and the J segment 5 bases; nucleotides outside the gene matches: 19. The germline gives CDR1 SGHRS, CDR2 YFSETQ. The same data also went into a second study, on yellow fever vaccine responses in identical twins.

Source material: PBMCs. This receptor was identified in a woman under 30 in good health. The chain uses TRBV5-1 and TRBJ2-7; TRBD2 agrees at 11 bases. The CDR3 DNA is TGCGCCAGCAGCTGGGCCCCAGGTTCAGTAGCGGGAGGGATGGACGAGCAGTACTTC. It is translated as CASSWAPGSVAGGMDEQYF.